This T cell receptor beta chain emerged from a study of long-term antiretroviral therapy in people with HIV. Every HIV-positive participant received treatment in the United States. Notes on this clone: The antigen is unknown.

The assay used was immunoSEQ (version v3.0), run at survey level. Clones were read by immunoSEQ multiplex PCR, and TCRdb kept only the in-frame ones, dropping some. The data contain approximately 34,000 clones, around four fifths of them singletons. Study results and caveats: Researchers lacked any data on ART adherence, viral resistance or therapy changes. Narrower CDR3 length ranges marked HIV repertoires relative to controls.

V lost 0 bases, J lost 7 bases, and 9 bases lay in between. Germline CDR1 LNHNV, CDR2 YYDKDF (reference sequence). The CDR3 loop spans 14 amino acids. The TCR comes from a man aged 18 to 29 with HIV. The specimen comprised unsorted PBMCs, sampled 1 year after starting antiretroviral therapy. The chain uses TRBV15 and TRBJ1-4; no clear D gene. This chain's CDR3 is CATSRERGGEKLFF. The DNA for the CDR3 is TGTGCCACCAGCAGAGAGCGTGGCGGTGAAAAACTGTTTTTT.